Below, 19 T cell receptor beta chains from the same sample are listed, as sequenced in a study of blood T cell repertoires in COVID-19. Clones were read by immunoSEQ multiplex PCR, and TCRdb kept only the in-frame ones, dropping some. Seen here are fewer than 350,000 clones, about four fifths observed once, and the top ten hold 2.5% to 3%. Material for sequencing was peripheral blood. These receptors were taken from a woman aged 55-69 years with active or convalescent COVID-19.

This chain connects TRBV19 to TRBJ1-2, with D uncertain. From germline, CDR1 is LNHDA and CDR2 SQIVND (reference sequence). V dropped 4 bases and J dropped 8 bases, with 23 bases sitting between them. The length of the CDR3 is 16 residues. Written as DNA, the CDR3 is TGTGCCAGTAGTACAACGACCGACACCATCCTTTCCGGCTACACCTTC. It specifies CASSTTTDTILSGYTF.

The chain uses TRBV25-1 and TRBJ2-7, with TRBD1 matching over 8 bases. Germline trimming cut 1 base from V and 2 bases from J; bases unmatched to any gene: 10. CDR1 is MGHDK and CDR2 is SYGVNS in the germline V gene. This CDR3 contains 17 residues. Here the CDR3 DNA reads TGTGCCAGCAGTGAATCGATGTCAGGGGGCACCCCCTACGAGCAGTACTTC. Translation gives CASSESMSGGTPYEQYF.

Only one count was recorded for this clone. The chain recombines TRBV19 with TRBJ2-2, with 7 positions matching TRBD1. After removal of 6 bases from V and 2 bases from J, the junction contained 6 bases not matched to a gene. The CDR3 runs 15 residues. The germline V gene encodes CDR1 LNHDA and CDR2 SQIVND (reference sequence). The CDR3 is CASSSTGLNTGELFF. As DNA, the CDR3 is TGTGCCAGTAGCTCGACAGGGTTAAACACCGGGGAGCTGTTTTTT.

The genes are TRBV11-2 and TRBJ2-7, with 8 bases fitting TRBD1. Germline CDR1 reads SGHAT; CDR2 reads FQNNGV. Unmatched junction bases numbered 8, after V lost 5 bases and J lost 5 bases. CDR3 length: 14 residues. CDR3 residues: CASSQLDRAHEQYF. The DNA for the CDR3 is TGTGCCAGCAGCCAGCTGGACAGGGCCCACGAGCAGTACTTC.

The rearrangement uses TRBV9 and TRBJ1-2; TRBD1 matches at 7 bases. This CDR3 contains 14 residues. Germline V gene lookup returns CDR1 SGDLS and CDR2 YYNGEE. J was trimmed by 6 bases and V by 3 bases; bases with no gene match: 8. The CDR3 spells CASSAPGGWDGYTF. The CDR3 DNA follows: TGTGCCAGCAGCGCCCCAGGGGGATGGGATGGCTACACCTTC.

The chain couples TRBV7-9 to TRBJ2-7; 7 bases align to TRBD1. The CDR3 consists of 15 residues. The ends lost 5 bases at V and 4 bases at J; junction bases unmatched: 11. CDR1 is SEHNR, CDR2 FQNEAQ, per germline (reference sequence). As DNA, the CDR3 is TGTGCCAGCAGCCGCCTAGAGGGGGCGCGGTACGAGCAGTACTTC. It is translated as CASSRLEGARYEQYF.

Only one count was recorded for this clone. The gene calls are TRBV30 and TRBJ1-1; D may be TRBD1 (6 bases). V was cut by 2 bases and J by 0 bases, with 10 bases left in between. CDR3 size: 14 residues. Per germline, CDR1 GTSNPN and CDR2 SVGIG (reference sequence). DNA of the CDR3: TGTGCCTGGAGTCTGGGACACATGAACACTGAAGCTTTCTTT. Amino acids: CAWSLGHMNTEAFF.

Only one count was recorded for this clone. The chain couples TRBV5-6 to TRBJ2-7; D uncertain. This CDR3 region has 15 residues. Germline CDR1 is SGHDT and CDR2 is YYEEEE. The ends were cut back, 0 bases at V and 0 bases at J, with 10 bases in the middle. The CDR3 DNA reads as TGTGCCAGCAGCTTGGACAGCCTTAGCTCCTACGAGCAGTACTTC. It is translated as CASSLDSLSSYEQYF. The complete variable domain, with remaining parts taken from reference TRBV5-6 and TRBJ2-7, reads DAGVTQSPTHLIKTRGQQVTLRCSPKSGHDTVSWYQQALGQGPQFIFQYYEEEERQRGNFPDRFSGHQFPNYSSELNVNALLLGDSALYLCASSLDSLSSYEQYFGPGTRLTVT.

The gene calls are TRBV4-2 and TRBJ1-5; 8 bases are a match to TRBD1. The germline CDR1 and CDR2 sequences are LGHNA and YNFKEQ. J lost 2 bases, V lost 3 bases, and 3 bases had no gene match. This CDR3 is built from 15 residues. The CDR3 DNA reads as TGTGCCAGCAGCCAGGTGGACAGGGGCAATCAGCCCCAGCATTTT. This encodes CASSQVDRGNQPQHF.

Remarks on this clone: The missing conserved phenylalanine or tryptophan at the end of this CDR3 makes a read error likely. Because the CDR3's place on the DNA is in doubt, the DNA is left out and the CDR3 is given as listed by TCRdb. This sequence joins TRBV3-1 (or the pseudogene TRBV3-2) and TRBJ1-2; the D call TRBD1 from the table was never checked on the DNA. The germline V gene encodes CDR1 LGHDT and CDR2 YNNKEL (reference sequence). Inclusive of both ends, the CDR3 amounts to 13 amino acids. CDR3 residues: CASSQKLGGQGGP.

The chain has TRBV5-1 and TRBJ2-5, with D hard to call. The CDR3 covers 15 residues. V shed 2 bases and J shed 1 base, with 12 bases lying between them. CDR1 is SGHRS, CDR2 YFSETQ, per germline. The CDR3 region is CASSFTPRSQETQYF. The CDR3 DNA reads TGCGCCAGCAGCTTTACCCCGCGATCCCAAGAGACCCAGTACTTC.

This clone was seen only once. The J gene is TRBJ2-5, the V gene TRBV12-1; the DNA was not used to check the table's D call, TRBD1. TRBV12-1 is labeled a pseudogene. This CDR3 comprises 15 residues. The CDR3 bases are TGTGCCAGCAGCTCGGACAGGGGCCGCAGAAAGACCCAGTACTTC. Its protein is CASSSDRGRRKTQYF.

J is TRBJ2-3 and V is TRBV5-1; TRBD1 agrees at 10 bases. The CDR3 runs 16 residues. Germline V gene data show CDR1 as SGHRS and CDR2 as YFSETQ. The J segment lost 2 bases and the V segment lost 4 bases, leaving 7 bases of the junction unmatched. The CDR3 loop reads CASSLPGQGYTDTQYF. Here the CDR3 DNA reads TGCGCCAGCAGCCTACCGGGACAGGGGTACACAGATACGCAGTATTTT.

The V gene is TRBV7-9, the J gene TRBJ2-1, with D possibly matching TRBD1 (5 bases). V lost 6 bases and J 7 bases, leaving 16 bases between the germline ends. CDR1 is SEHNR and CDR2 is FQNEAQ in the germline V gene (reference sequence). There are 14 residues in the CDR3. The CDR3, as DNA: TGTGCCAGCAGTCGGATACAGGCTGGTAATGAGCAGTTCTTC. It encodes CASSRIQAGNEQFF.

The CDR3 here is CASSQDIRRVGTEAFF. The CDR3 nucleotides are TGCGCCAGCAGCCAAGATATCCGCAGGGTGGGCACTGAAGCTTTCTTT. The chain joins TRBV4-3 to TRBJ1-1, with D perhaps TRBD1 (5 bases). Per germline, CDR1 LGHNA and CDR2 YSLEER. V lost 0 bases and J 4 bases, leaving 15 bases between the germline ends. This CDR3 spans 16 amino acids.

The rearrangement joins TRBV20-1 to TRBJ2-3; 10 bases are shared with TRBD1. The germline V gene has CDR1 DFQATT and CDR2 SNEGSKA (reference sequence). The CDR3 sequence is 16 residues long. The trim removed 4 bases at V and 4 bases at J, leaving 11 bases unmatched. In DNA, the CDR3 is TGCAGTGCTAATGAGCCGGGACAGGGGATTTCAGATACGCAGTATTTT. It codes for CSANEPGQGISDTQYF.

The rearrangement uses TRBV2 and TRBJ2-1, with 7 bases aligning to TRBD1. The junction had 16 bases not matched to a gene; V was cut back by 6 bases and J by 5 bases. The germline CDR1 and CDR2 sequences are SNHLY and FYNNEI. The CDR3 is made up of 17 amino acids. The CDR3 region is CASRVGTVVRAHNEQFF. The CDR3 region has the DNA TGTGCCAGCAGGGTTGGGACAGTTGTTAGGGCACACAATGAGCAGTTCTTC.

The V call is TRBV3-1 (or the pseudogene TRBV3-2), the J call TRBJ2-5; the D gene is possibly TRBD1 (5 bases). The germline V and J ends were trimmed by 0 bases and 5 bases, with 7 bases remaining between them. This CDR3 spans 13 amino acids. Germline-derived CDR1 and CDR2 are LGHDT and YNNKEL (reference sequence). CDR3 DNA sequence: TGTGCCAGCAGCCAAGATCGACAGGAGACCCAGTACTTC. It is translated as CASSQDRQETQYF.

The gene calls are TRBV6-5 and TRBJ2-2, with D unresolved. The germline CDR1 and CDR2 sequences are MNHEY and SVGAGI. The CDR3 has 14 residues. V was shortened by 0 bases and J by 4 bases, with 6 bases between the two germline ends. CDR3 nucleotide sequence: TGTGCCAGCAGTTACTCTCACGGCACCGGGGAGCTGTTTTTT. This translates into CASSYSHGTGELFF.